These 20 T cell receptor beta chains were all obtained from the same sample, sequenced in a study of tumor-infiltrating lymphocytes in localized non-small cell lung cancer (dated by TCRdb to 2020 to 2022). The method behind the library was the immunoSEQ multiplex PCR assay. The table was pulled from immuneACCESS by TCRdb, which kept in-frame rearrangements only. Such tables lose some clones; where checked, under half of the loss comes from unresolved V genes, and the rest has no known cause. For this sample there are 6,500 to 9,000 clones; 55% to 80% appear just once. The biggest ten clones account for 10% to 15% of the sample. Sequencing was carried out using uninvolved lung tissue not adjacent to the tumor. The receptors shown here come from a human donor with non-small cell lung cancer.

This clone has only one observation. This chain links TRBV2 with TRBJ1-3; TRBD1 matches 7 bases. CDR3 size: 14 residues. The trim removed 5 bases at V and 4 bases at J, leaving 5 bases unmatched. Germline lookup yields CDR1 SNHLY and CDR2 FYNNEI. In DNA form, the CDR3 reads TGTGCCAGCAGTTACCGGGACAGCGGAAACACCATATATTTT. Residues: CASSYRDSGNTIYF.

This rearrangement joins TRBV4-1 to TRBJ2-7; TRBD2 agrees at 7 bases. J was trimmed by 6 bases and V by 3 bases; bases with no gene match: 8. CDR1 and CDR2 (germline): MGHRA, YSYEKL. The CDR3 runs to 14 residues. CDR3 region: CASSHVTSTTEQYF. CDR3 in DNA: TGCGCCAGCAGCCATGTGACTAGCACGACCGAGCAGTACTTC.

The rearrangement joins TRBV6-1 to TRBJ2-5, with D tentatively TRBD2 (5 bases). Trimming removed 2 bases from V and 4 bases from J, with 8 bases in between. Germline V gene sequence: CDR1 MNHNS, CDR2 SASEGT. This CDR3 comprises 13 residues. In nucleotides, the CDR3 is TGTGCCAGCAGTGAACCAGCGGCAGAGACCCAGTACTTC. Its translation is CASSEPAAETQYF.

This chain uses TRBV5-1 with TRBJ1-2; no clear D. The CDR3 totals 14 residues. CDR1 and CDR2 from the germline V gene are SGHRS and YFSETQ. Trimming removed 0 bases at V and 6 bases at J, with 12 bases between. DNA of the CDR3: TGCGCCAGCAGCTTGGAGGGCAGGTCGAATGGCTACACCTTC. It is translated as CASSLEGRSNGYTF.

V usage is TRBV19 and J usage is TRBJ2-3; TRBD2 matches at 10 bases. Germline V CDR1 and CDR2: LNHDA, SQIVND (reference sequence). With 8 bases clipped from V and 0 bases from J, the junction kept 5 bases outside the gene matches. The CDR3 contains 15 residues. The CDR3 DNA reads as TGTGCCAGTGAGAGCGGGGGGGGGAGCACAGATACGCAGTATTTT. Its protein product is CASESGGGSTDTQYF.

This chain uses TRBV27 with TRBJ2-3; D possibly corresponds to TRBD2 (7 bases). Deletions cut 6 bases from V and 4 bases from J, with 20 bases between. Germline CDR1 reads MNHEY; CDR2 reads SMNVEV (reference sequence). The CDR3 extends over 16 amino acids. CDR3 sequence: CASSKGGTMNPDTQYF. The CDR3 DNA is TGTGCCAGCAGCAAAGGGGGGACTATGAACCCAGATACGCAGTATTTT.

The genes are TRBV29-1 and TRBJ2-3; a weak D match, TRBD2 (7 bases). V was trimmed by 3 bases and J by 5 bases, leaving 15 bases between them. Germline CDR1 SQVTM, CDR2 ANQGSEA. The CDR3 spans 14 residues. This chain's CDR3 is CSVDGRGGRDTQYF. The DNA for the CDR3 is TGCAGCGTTGATGGGAGGGGGGGTAGAGATACGCAGTATTTT.

CDR3 sequence (DNA): TGTGCCAGCAGTCCCTCCAGGGAAACCTATGGCTACACCTTC. The encoded protein is CASSPSRETYGYTF. V usage is TRBV6-5 and J usage is TRBJ1-2; D perhaps matches TRBD1 (5 bases). Germline V gene sequence: CDR1 MNHEY, CDR2 SVGAGI. V lost 5 bases and J 4 bases, leaving 14 bases between the germline ends. This CDR3 contains 14 residues.

The gene calls are TRBV28 and TRBJ2-5; 12 bases match TRBD2. Germline CDR1 reads MDHEN; CDR2 reads SYDVKM. CDR3 length: 15 amino acids. The junction had 7 bases not matched to a gene; V was cut back by 7 bases and J by 4 bases. CDR3 nucleotides: TGTGCCAGCACTAAACTAGCGGGGGGTGGAGAGACCCAGTACTTC. Its protein product is CASTKLAGGGETQYF.

The J gene is TRBJ1-1, the V gene TRBV7-2, with a weak D call TRBD1 (5 bases). Deletions cut 7 bases from V and 4 bases from J, with 19 bases between. The germline V gene encodes CDR1 SGHTA and CDR2 FQGNSA. The CDR3 loop spans 15 amino acids. The CDR3 DNA follows: TGTGCCAGCACCCCCACCGGAGGGGTGGGCACTGAAGCTTTCTTT. This sequence encodes CASTPTGGVGTEAFF. The full variable domain, rest sourced from reference TRBV7-2 and TRBJ1-1, is GAGVSQSPSNKVTEKGKDVELRCDPISGHTALYWYRQSLGQGLEFLIYFQGNSAPDKSGLPSDRFSAERTGGSVSTLTIQRTQQEDSAVYLCASTPTGGVGTEAFFGQGTRLTVV.

This clone was detected only a few times. The chain joins TRBV11-3 to TRBJ1-6; D remains unclear. CDR1 and CDR2 from the germline V gene are SGHNT and YENEEA. The CDR3 is 12 amino acids. Deletions cut 4 bases from V and 8 bases from J, with 6 bases between. Written as DNA, the CDR3 is TGTGCCAGCAGCTCACCTTATTCACCCCTCCACTTT. Encoded protein: CASSSPYSPLHF.

This clone came up a few times. V usage is TRBV5-6 and J usage is TRBJ1-1; D remains unclear. This CDR3 contains 11 residues. CDR1 is SGHDT, CDR2 YYEEEE, per germline. Between the trimmed V and J ends, which lost 1 base and 2 bases, there was a span of 0 bases. DNA for the CDR3: TGTGCCAGCAGCTTGAACACTGAAGCTTTCTTT. Protein: CASSLNTEAFF.

The V call is TRBV6-5, the J call TRBJ1-5; D perhaps matches TRBD1 (5 bases). The V and J ends lost 5 bases and 3 bases respectively, with 14 bases between them. Germline loops: CDR1 MNHEY, CDR2 SVGAGI. The CDR3 is 15 amino acids. CDR3 bases: TGTGCCAGCAGTGGTTGGGGGGTTGACAATCAGCCCCAGCATTTT. Protein product: CASSGWGVDNQPQHF.

The chain has TRBV7-2 and TRBJ2-1, with D tentatively TRBD1 (6 bases). CDR1 is SGHTA, CDR2 FQGNSA, per germline. This CDR3 has 13 residues. V lost 1 base and J 7 bases, leaving 8 bases between the germline ends. The CDR3 bases are TGTGCCAGCAGCTTAGTAGGGGGAAATGAGCAGTTCTTC. It codes for CASSLVGGNEQFF.

The chain is built from TRBV30 and TRBJ1-5; D remains ambiguous. Germline V gene sequence: CDR1 GTSNPN, CDR2 SVGIG (reference sequence). V lost 3 bases, J lost 2 bases, and 20 bases lay in between. This CDR3 contains 17 residues. The CDR3 is CAWSEGLSPEGNQPQHF. Written as DNA, the CDR3 is TGTGCCTGGAGCGAGGGCCTTTCTCCCGAGGGCAATCAGCCCCAGCATTTT.

The genes are TRBV2 and TRBJ1-2; possibly TRBD1 for D (6 bases). This CDR3 spans 16 amino acids. Germline V CDR1 and CDR2: SNHLY, FYNNEI. The V gene lost 6 bases and the J gene lost 0 bases, with 17 bases spanning the gap. The CDR3 sequence is CASRENRDTANYGYTF. The CDR3 coding sequence is TGTGCCAGCAGAGAGAACCGGGACACCGCTAACTATGGCTACACCTTC.

V is TRBV5-1 and J is TRBJ2-5; TRBD1 is a possible D gene (6 bases). The CDR3 totals 16 residues. Germline V lookup: CDR1 SGHRS, CDR2 YFSETQ. V lost 0 bases to trimming and J lost 6 bases, with 18 bases between them. Here the CDR3 DNA reads TGCGCCAGCAGCTTGGTGTTGAGGGGGTATAGTCAGACCCAGTACTTC. Translating it yields CASSLVLRGYSQTQYF.

This chain links TRBV5-8 with TRBJ2-7; 7 positions match TRBD1. CDR1 and CDR2 from the germline V gene are SGHTS and YDEGEE. The CDR3 runs 14 residues. J lost 0 bases, V lost 4 bases, and 4 bases had no gene match. CDR3 bases: TGTGCCAGCAGCCCCGGACAGGACTCCTACGAGCAGTACTTC. It specifies CASSPGQDSYEQYF.

Remarks on this clone: The junction and the germline gene differ at one end; a read error may be behind it. V usage is TRBV7-8 and J usage is TRBJ2-1; TRBD2 aligns across 9 bases. The CDR3 contains 14 residues. Germline CDR1 reads SGHVS; CDR2 reads FQNEAQ. The CDR3, as DNA: TGTGCCAGCAGCCTAGCGGGGCAGGGGAATGAGCAGTTCTTC. Translating gives CASSLAGQGNEQFF. Full variable domain (outside the CDR3, taken from reference TRBV7-8 and TRBJ2-1): GAGVSQSPRYKVAKRGQDVALRCDPISGHVSLFWYQQALGQGPEFLTYFQNEAQLDKSGLPSDRFFAERPEGSVSTLKIQRTQQEDSAVYLCASSLAGQGNEQFFGPGTRLTVL.

The genes are TRBV19 and TRBJ1-2; tentative D call: TRBD1 (6 bases). V was pared by 7 bases and J by 2 bases, with 23 bases between. CDR3 length: 17 residues. Germline CDR1 is LNHDA and CDR2 is SQIVND (reference sequence). This chain's CDR3 is CASTPYGRAGGNYGYTF. CDR3 DNA sequence: TGTGCCAGTACCCCCTATGGGCGAGCGGGGGGCAACTATGGCTACACCTTC.